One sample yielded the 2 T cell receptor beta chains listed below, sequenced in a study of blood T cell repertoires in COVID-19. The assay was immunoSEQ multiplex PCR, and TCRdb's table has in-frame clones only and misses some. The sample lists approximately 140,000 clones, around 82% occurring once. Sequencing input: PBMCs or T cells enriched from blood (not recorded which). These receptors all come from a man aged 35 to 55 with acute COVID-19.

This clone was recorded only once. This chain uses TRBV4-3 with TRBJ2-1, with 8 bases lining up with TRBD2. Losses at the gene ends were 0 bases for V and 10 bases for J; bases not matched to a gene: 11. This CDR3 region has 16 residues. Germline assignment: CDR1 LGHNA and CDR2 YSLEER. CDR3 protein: CASSQDHWTSHVEQFF. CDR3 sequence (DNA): TGCGCCAGCAGCCAAGACCATTGGACTAGCCATGTGGAGCAGTTCTTC.

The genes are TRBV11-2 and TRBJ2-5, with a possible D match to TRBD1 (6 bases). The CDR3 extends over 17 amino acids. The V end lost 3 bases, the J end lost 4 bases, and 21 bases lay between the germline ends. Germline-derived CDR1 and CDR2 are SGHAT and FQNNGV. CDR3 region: CASSFTGTGHYGETQYF. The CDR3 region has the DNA TGTGCCAGCAGCTTTACAGGGACGGGGCACTACGGAGAGACCCAGTACTTC.